These T cell receptor beta chains were read from a single sample in a study of cytomegalovirus exposure and HLA in healthy donors. Assay: immunoSEQ multiplex PCR; the TCRdb copy retains only in-frame clones and omits some. The sample holds about 150,000 clones, 70% seen once. The sequenced sample consisted of PBMCs. The receptors derive from a woman aged 55 to 70 in good health and CMV-seropositive. The CDR3 runs from the conserved cysteine through the conserved F or W. A D gene is named only where the DNA matches it firmly.

D gene,J gene,V gene,CDR3 protein
TRBD1,TRBJ1-1,TRBV6-1,CASSEGTGTVNTEAFF
TRBD2,TRBJ2-6,TRBV27,CASRGAGANVLTF
TRBD1,TRBJ2-3,TRBV10-3,CAIRTGAPSTDTQYF
NA,TRBJ1-2,TRBV27,CASSFNRDGYGYTF
NA,TRBJ1-4,TRBV15,CATSRDYQGRAYEKLFF
TRBD2,TRBJ2-7,TRBV2,CASSRPSGSYEQYF
NA,TRBJ2-1,TRBV7-3,CASSHGGSYNEQFF
TRBD1,TRBJ1-2,TRBV28,CASSLILTMATGEGGSYGYTF
NA,TRBJ2-3,TRBV5-1,CASGLGSTDTQYF
TRBD2,TRBJ2-1,TRBV7-2,CASSLASTSGLQQFF
NA,TRBJ1-1,TRBV6-5,CASSFTGRDTEAFF
TRBD2,TRBJ2-5,TRBV5-4,CASSPGTSGRGETQYF
NA,TRBJ1-2,TRBV13,CAIWTGGYTF
NA,TRBJ2-3,TRBV7-2,CASSLGPTSKDTQYF
TRBD1,TRBJ2-6,TRBV9,CASSVAGTGESGANVLTF
NA,TRBJ2-5,TRBV5-4,CASSLAWGPETQYF
NA,TRBJ1-5,TRBV9,CASSVEVGGNQPQHF
TRBD2,TRBJ2-1,TRBV13,CASSPSTSGRAYNEQFF
NA,TRBJ2-3,TRBV9,CASSSTGSTTDTQYF
TRBD1,TRBJ2-7,TRBV28,CASTRQGGFYEQYF
TRBD2,TRBJ2-5,TRBV11-3,CASSSRTSGSRETQYF
NA,TRBJ1-2,TRBV19,CASSTGRNYGYTF
TRBD1,TRBJ2-7,TRBV11-2,CASSLLTGVTYEQYF
NA,TRBJ1-2,TRBV4-1,CASSQASGGGYGYTF
NA,TRBJ1-2,TRBV28,CASSFQGNYGYTF
TRBD2,TRBJ2-7,TRBV6-6,CASRGGTSGVYEQYF
TRBD2,TRBJ2-3,TRBV19,CASSTVAGGGTDTQYF
TRBD2,TRBJ2-1,TRBV5-5,CASSLNLEGAGGSNEQFF
NA,TRBJ2-3,TRBV6-4,CASSVKSTDTQYF
NA,TRBJ1-6,TRBV5-1,CASSLDRIYNSPLHF
TRBD1,TRBJ2-7,TRBV25-1,CASARDSYEQYF
TRBD1,TRBJ2-5,TRBV7-9,CASSLARGQGAGTQYF
TRBD1,TRBJ1-3,TRBV9,CASSLGTEFSGNTIYF
NA,TRBJ1-4,TRBV10-3,CAISESGGTTNEKLFF
TRBD1,TRBJ2-7,TRBV7-2,CASSLLSGGSYEQYF
TRBD2,TRBJ2-2,TRBV10-3,CAIRGTSGPGELFF
NA,TRBJ1-1,TRBV29-1,CSVQGMNTEAFF
NA,TRBJ1-1,TRBV9,CASSAHRDTEAFF
TRBD1,TRBJ2-3,TRBV19,CASQLTGAGVTDTQYF
NA,TRBJ2-1,TRBV5-1,CASTSSTGSSYNEQFF